The entry that follows covers one T cell receptor beta chain sequence. Its antigen is not known. Sequencing was performed with immunoSEQ multiplex PCR; in TCRdb, only in-frame clones are kept and a portion is missing. This sample has about 18,000 clones, with around 55% found just once. Treatment reported: 15 Gy SBRT to primary tumor, nephrectomy 4 weeks later. Nephrectomy followed 15 Gy stereotactic body radiation by 4 weeks. The data originate from a study of radiation and T cells in renal cell carcinoma. The V gene's germline CDR1 is SGHRS and CDR2 YFSETQ. Trimming removed 0 bases from V and 6 bases from J, with 18 bases in between. The CDR3 spans 17 residues. General study findings and limits: Dominant CDR3 motifs occupied more repertoire in irradiated than control tumors.

The sequenced sample was tumor tissue, obtained from a patient whose treatment included radiotherapy and nephrectomy. This chain joins TRBV5-1 and TRBJ2-2; TRBD2 might be the D (5 bases). This TCR was sampled from a man aged 45-65 years with renal cell carcinoma. The CDR3 loop reads CASSLESMSALAGELFF. The DNA for the CDR3 is TGCGCCAGCAGCTTGGAATCTATGTCGGCACTAGCCGGGGAGCTGTTTTTT. Drawing the rest from reference TRBV5-1 and TRBJ2-2, the complete variable domain is KAGVTQTPRYLIKTRGQQVTLSCSPISGHRSVSWYQQTPGQGLQFLFEYFSETQRNKGNFPGRFSGRQFSNSRSEMNVSTLELGDSALYLCASSLESMSALAGELFFGEGSRLTVL.